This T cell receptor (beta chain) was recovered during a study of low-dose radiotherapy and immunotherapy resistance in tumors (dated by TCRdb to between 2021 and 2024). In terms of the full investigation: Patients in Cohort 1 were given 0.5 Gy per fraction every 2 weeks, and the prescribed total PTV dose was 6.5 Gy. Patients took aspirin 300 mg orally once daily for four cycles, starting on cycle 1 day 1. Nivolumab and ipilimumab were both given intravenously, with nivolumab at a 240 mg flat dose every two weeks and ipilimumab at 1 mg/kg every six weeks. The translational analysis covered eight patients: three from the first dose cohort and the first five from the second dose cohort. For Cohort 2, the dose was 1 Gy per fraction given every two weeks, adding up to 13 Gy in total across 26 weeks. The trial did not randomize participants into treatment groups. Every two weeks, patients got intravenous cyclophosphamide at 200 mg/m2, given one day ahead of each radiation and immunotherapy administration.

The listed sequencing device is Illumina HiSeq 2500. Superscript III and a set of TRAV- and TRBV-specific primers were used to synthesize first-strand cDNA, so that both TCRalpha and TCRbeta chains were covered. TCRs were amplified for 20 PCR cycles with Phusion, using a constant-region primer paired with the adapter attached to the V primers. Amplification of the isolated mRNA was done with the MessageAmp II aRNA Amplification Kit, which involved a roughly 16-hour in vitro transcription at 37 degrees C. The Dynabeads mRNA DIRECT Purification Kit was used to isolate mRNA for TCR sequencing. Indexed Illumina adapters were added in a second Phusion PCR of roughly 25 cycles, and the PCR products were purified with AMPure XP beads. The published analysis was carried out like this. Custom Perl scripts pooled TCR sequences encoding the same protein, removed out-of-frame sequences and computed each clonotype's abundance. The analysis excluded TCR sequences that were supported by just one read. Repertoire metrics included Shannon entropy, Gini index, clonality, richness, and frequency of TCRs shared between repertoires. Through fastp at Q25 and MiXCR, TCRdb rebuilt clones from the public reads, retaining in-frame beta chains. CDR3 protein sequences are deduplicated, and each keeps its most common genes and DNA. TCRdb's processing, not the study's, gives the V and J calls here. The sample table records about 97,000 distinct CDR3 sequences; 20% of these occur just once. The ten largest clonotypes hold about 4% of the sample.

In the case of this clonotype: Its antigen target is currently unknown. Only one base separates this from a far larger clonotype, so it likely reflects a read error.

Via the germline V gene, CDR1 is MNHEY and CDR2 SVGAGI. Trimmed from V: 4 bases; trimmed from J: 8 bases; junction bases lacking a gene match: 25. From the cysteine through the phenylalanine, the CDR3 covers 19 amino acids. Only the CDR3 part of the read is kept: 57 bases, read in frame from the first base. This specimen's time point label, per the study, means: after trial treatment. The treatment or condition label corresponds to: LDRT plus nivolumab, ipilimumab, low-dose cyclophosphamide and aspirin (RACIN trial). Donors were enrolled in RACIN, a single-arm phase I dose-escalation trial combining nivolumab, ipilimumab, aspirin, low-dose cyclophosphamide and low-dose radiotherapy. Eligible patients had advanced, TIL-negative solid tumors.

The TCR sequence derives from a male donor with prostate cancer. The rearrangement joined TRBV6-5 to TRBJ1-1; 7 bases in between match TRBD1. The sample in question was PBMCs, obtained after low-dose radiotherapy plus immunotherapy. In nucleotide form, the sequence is TGTGCCAGCAGTTTGTCGCCCCTCGGGGTGACAGGGATAAAAGTCGAAGCTTTCTTT. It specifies CASSLSPLGVTGIKVEAFF.